These 29 T cell receptor beta chains came from one sample sequenced in a study of blood T cell repertoires in COVID-19 (dated by TCRdb to 2019 to 2021). Libraries were prepared through the immunoSEQ multiplex PCR assay. Entries here come from immuneACCESS through TCRdb and include only in-frame sequences with V and J called. Some clones fail to appear in such tables; in the studies checked, an unresolved V gene covers under half of the shortfall, and the cause of the remainder is unknown. The sample data list 250,000 to 350,000 clones, and around 86% of these were observed just once. The top ten hold under 3.5% of the sample. Sequenced input: peripheral blood. These receptors came from a woman in her thirties with active or convalescent COVID-19.

The V call is TRBV6-5, the J call TRBJ1-2; tentatively, D is TRBD1 (6 bases). Germline V gene data show CDR1 as MNHEY and CDR2 as SVGAGI. The CDR3 runs to 12 residues. Deletions cut 10 bases from V and 8 bases from J, with 17 bases between. CDR3 protein: CATKDRTRGYTF. DNA for the CDR3: TGTGCCACCAAAGACAGGACGAGGGGCTACACCTTC.

V usage is TRBV7-2 and J usage is TRBJ2-3; TRBD2 is a possible D gene (6 bases). The CDR3 runs 15 residues. V gave up 5 bases and J gave up 3 bases, with 15 bases separating them. CDR1 is SGHTA, CDR2 FQGNSA, per germline. The DNA of the CDR3 is TGTGCCAGCAGCCCGGGACCCGCGGGGACAGATACGCAGTATTTT. Translating gives CASSPGPAGTDTQYF.

The chain is built from TRBV30 and TRBJ1-1, with D unresolved. Trimming removed 4 bases at V and 0 bases at J, with 3 bases between. Germline assignment: CDR1 GTSNPN and CDR2 SVGIG (reference sequence). This CDR3 is 11 amino acids long. CDR3: CAWTVNTEAFF. For the CDR3, the DNA is TGTGCCTGGACGGTGAACACTGAAGCTTTCTTT. Together with reference TRBV30 and TRBJ1-1, the CDR3 gives the full variable domain: SQTIHQWPATLVQPVGSPLSLECTVEGTSNPNLYWYRQAAGRGLQLLFYSVGIGQISSEVPQNLSASRPQDRQFILSSKKLLLSDSGFYLCAWTVNTEAFFGQGTRLTVV.

The V and J genes are TRBV4-1 and TRBJ2-1; 14 nucleotides agree with TRBD2. The CDR3 consists of 17 residues. Germline values: CDR1 MGHRA, CDR2 YSYEKL. Trimming removed 4 bases from V and 5 bases from J; junction bases left unmatched: 7. CDR3 bases: TGCGCCAGCAGCCCGCGGACTAGCGGGGGGTTAGACAATGAGCAGTTCTTC. It translates to CASSPRTSGGLDNEQFF.

The chain uses TRBV15 and TRBJ2-5; possibly TRBD1 for D (6 bases). Per the germline V gene, CDR1 is LNHNV and CDR2 is YYDKDF (reference sequence). Between the trimmed V and J ends, which lost 4 bases and 6 bases, there was a span of 12 bases. There are 13 residues in the CDR3. In nucleotides, the CDR3 is TGTGCCACCAGCACCAACAGGGCGAAGACCCAGTACTTC. It codes for CATSTNRAKTQYF.

The V call is TRBV18, the J call TRBJ2-3, with 12 bases matching TRBD2. The CDR3 sequence is 16 residues long. The junction had 5 bases not matched to a gene; V was cut back by 5 bases and J by 2 bases. Germline V CDR1 and CDR2: KGHSH, LQKENI. The CDR3: CASSLRTSGVTDTQYF. The CDR3, as DNA: TGTGCCAGCTCATTGAGGACTAGCGGGGTCACAGATACGCAGTATTTT.

The V call is TRBV5-5, the J call TRBJ1-4; TRBD1 aligns across 9 bases. Trimming took 4 bases from V and 7 from J; bases not matched to a gene: 8. Germline V CDR1 and CDR2: SGHKS, YYEKEE (reference sequence). There are 15 residues in the CDR3. CDR3 in DNA: TGTGCCAGCAGCCCCCGGACAGGGGAAGGTGAAAAACTGTTTTTT. Amino acids: CASSPRTGEGEKLFF.

J is TRBJ1-5 and V is TRBV7-8, with TRBD1 identical over 8 bases. Per the germline V gene, CDR1 is SGHVS and CDR2 is FQNEAQ. CDR3 size: 15 residues. The ends lost 1 base at V and 3 bases at J; junction bases unmatched: 2. The CDR3 DNA reads as TGTGCCAGCAGCTTAGGGACAGGGTTCAATCAGCCCCAGCATTTT. Encoded protein: CASSLGTGFNQPQHF. Full variable domain (missing parts from reference TRBV7-8 and TRBJ1-5): GAGVSQSPRYKVAKRGQDVALRCDPISGHVSLFWYQQALGQGPEFLTYFQNEAQLDKSGLPSDRFFAERPEGSVSTLKIQRTQQEDSAVYLCASSLGTGFNQPQHFGDGTRLSIL.

Written as DNA, the CDR3 is TGTGCCAGCAGCCGGACAGTGCCCGACTTTGAGCAGTACTTC. Translated: CASSRTVPDFEQYF. V gene TRBV7-9 combines with J gene TRBJ2-7, with D perhaps TRBD1 (6 bases). In germline, CDR1 is SEHNR, CDR2 FQNEAQ (reference sequence). CDR3 length equals 14 residues. With 5 bases removed from V and 7 bases from J, the gap between germline ends came to 18 bases.

The V and J genes are TRBV9 and TRBJ2-4, with 12 bases fitting TRBD2. There are 14 residues in the CDR3. The germline gives CDR1 SGDLS, CDR2 YYNGEE. Trimming took 8 bases from V and 8 from J; bases not matched to a gene: 8. The DNA of the CDR3 is TGTGCCAGTTCCCCTAGCGGGGGGGCTTACATTCAGTACTTC. Translated: CASSPSGGAYIQYF.

This chain joins TRBV7-2 and TRBJ2-3; 8 nucleotides match TRBD1. In germline, CDR1 is SGHTA, CDR2 FQGNSA. The CDR3 consists of 13 residues. The V and J ends lost 11 bases and 4 bases, in that order; junction bases with no gene match: 8. The DNA of the CDR3 is TGTGCCGCCGCCAGGGGGCCCCCAGATACGCAGTATTTT. Protein sequence: CAAARGPPDTQYF. Combining the CDR3 with reference TRBV7-2 and TRBJ2-3 gives the whole variable domain GAGVSQSPSNKVTEKGKDVELRCDPISGHTALYWYRQSLGQGLEFLIYFQGNSAPDKSGLPSDRFSAERTGGSVSTLTIQRTQQEDSAVYLCAAARGPPDTQYFGPGTRLTVL.

The chain uses TRBV7-2 and TRBJ2-7; 16 bases map to TRBD2. Looked up from germline, CDR1 is SGHTA and CDR2 is FQGNSA. The CDR3 runs 14 residues. V shed 4 bases and J 12 bases; nucleotides not matched to a gene: 6. The CDR3 here is CASSSGTSGGAWYF. The CDR3 coding sequence is TGTGCCAGCAGCTCAGGGACTAGCGGGGGGGCCTGGTACTTC.

The count of this clone is one. The chain uses TRBV30 and TRBJ1-5; tentatively, D is TRBD1 (6 bases). Germline CDR1 is GTSNPN and CDR2 is SVGIG (reference sequence). Trimming took 1 base from V and 3 from J, leaving 7 bases between them. The CDR3 runs 13 residues. CDR3 sequence (DNA): TGTGCCTGGAGTGACAGGGACAATCAGCCCCAGCATTTT. Translated, it gives CAWSDRDNQPQHF.

The chain combines TRBV2 with TRBJ1-2; tentative D call: TRBD1 (6 bases). The CDR3 extends over 16 amino acids. Trimming cost V 7 bases and J 2 bases, with 20 bases left between them. Germline CDR1 reads SNHLY; CDR2 reads FYNNEI. The CDR3 loop reads CASNRGQQISNYGYTF. For the CDR3, the DNA is TGTGCCAGCAATCGTGGACAGCAGATTTCCAACTATGGCTACACCTTC.

This chain uses TRBV29-1 with TRBJ1-5; D is unclear. V lost 0 bases, J lost 6 bases, and 12 bases lay in between. The CDR3 length is 14 residues. CDR1 and CDR2 from the germline V gene are SQVTM and ANQGSEA. The CDR3 here is CSVEDAGSGQPQHF. The CDR3 DNA reads TGCAGCGTTGAAGATGCGGGCTCGGGTCAGCCCCAGCATTTT.

As concerns this clone: This CDR3 is also generated by other DNA sequences in the sample. The chain combines TRBV6-5 with TRBJ2-7; D may be TRBD1 (5 bases). V lost 5 bases, J lost 2 bases, and 10 bases lay in between. The CDR3 totals 13 residues. Looked up from germline, CDR1 is MNHEY and CDR2 is SVGAGI. CDR3 nucleotides: TGTGCCAGCAGTAGAGACAGAGCCTACGAGCAGTACTTC. Residues: CASSRDRAYEQYF.

The chain links TRBV5-1 to TRBJ1-4, with 10 bases matching TRBD1. Germline CDR1 is SGHRS and CDR2 is YFSETQ. The CDR3 loop spans 15 amino acids. The V gene end was trimmed by 4 bases and the J gene end by 8 bases; junction bases not matched to a gene: 8. CDR3 protein: CASSVSGTGVEKLFF. The CDR3, as DNA: TGCGCCAGCAGCGTGTCCGGGACAGGGGTCGAAAAACTGTTTTTT.

The CDR3 DNA reads TGCAGTGCTAGTCCTAGACAGGGTAATTATGGCTACACCTTC. This sequence encodes CSASPRQGNYGYTF. This rearrangement joins TRBV20-1 to TRBJ1-2; 7 bases match TRBD1. This CDR3 contains 14 residues. In germline, CDR1 is DFQATT, CDR2 SNEGSKA (reference sequence). V shed 3 bases, J shed 5 bases, and the junction held 9 bases outside the gene matches.

This chain links TRBV10-3 with TRBJ2-2, with TRBD2 identical over 10 bases. V lost 3 bases, J lost 6 bases, and 7 bases stayed unmatched. The CDR3 consists of 16 residues. Germline V CDR1 and CDR2: ENHRY, SYGVKD. The CDR3 protein is CAISELAGSGAGELFF. For the CDR3, the DNA is TGTGCCATCAGTGAACTAGCGGGGTCGGGGGCCGGGGAGCTGTTTTTT.

CDR3 sequence: CASSTLTASRGYTF. In DNA form, the CDR3 reads TGTGCCAGTAGTACGTTGACGGCCTCTAGGGGCTACACCTTC. The J gene is TRBJ1-2, the V gene TRBV19; no clear D gene. V lost 4 bases and J 8 bases, leaving 17 bases between the germline ends. The CDR3 contains 14 residues. Germline CDR1 and CDR2: LNHDA and SQIVND (reference sequence). Based on the CDR3 plus reference TRBV19 and TRBJ1-2, the full variable domain is DGGITQSPKYLFRKEGQNVTLSCEQNLNHDAMYWYRQDPGQGLRLIYYSQIVNDFQKGDIAEGYSVSREKKESFPLTVTSAQKNPTAFYLCASSTLTASRGYTFGSGTRLTVV.

V gene TRBV6-5 combines with J gene TRBJ2-7; no reliable D call. CDR3 length: 14 amino acids. V lost 5 bases to trimming and J lost 0 bases, with 11 bases between them. Germline V gene data show CDR1 as MNHEY and CDR2 as SVGAGI. The CDR3 sequence is CASSPTRPSYEQYF. The DNA for the CDR3 is TGTGCCAGCAGTCCGACAAGGCCCTCCTACGAGCAGTACTTC.

The genes are TRBV6-5 and TRBJ2-7, with 7 bases fitting TRBD2. V gave up 7 bases and J gave up 0 bases; unmatched junction bases: 9. The CDR3 has 15 amino acids. The V gene's germline CDR1 is MNHEY and CDR2 SVGAGI. Here the CDR3 DNA reads TGTGCCAGCACCCTTGGGGAGGGATACTCCTACGAGCAGTACTTC. Its translation is CASTLGEGYSYEQYF.

The chain uses TRBV2 and TRBJ2-3; 9 positions match TRBD2. V lost 4 bases and J lost 1; bases outside the gene matches: 3. Germline CDR1 SNHLY, CDR2 FYNNEI. The CDR3 loop spans 15 amino acids. Here the CDR3 DNA reads TGTGCCAGCAGTGTTAGCGGGGGACGCACAGATACGCAGTATTTT. This sequence encodes CASSVSGGRTDTQYF.

V is TRBV28 and J is TRBJ1-2; TRBD1 matches 11 bases. V was clipped by 6 bases and J by 2 bases; unmatched bases: 2. Germline assignment: CDR1 MDHEN and CDR2 SYDVKM. The CDR3 length is 14 residues. CDR3 amino acids: CASSGDRGNYGYTF. The DNA for the CDR3 is TGTGCCAGCAGCGGGGACAGGGGGAACTATGGCTACACCTTC.

The chain links TRBV19 to TRBJ1-2, with D tentatively TRBD1 (6 bases). V was cut by 6 bases and J by 4 bases, with 15 bases left in between. Germline CDR1 reads LNHDA; CDR2 reads SQIVND (reference sequence). This CDR3 comprises 14 residues. The CDR3 is CASSRTGMGYGYTF. The CDR3 DNA follows: TGTGCCAGTAGCAGAACAGGGATGGGCTATGGCTACACCTTC.

The chain employs TRBV7-3 and TRBJ2-3, with 10 positions matching TRBD2. With V trimmed by 2 bases and J by 2 bases, 4 bases remained unmatched. The CDR3 spans 16 residues. In germline, CDR1 is SGHTA, CDR2 FQGTGA. The CDR3 region is CASSLLAGAITDTQYF. CDR3 nucleotides: TGTGCCAGCAGCTTACTAGCGGGGGCCATCACAGATACGCAGTATTTT.

This clone has more than one count but fewer than ten. This chain joins TRBV10-3 and TRBJ1-3, with 7 bases fitting TRBD1. After removal of 6 bases from V and 6 bases from J, the junction contained 5 bases not matched to a gene. Germline CDR1 and CDR2: ENHRY and SYGVKD. The CDR3 extends over 13 amino acids. Written as DNA, the CDR3 is TGTGCCATCAGCGGGGACAGCCAAAACACCATATATTTT. Protein: CAISGDSQNTIYF.

The chain links TRBV3-1 (or the pseudogene TRBV3-2) to TRBJ2-1; 8 bases are a match to TRBD2. The CDR3 is 14 amino acids. J was trimmed by 8 bases and V by 2 bases; bases with no gene match: 5. Germline V gives CDR1 LGHDT, CDR2 YNNKEL (reference sequence). This chain's CDR3 is CASSQSAGEYEQFF. The CDR3, as DNA: TGTGCCAGCAGCCAATCAGCGGGGGAGTATGAGCAGTTCTTC.

This clone was found once. One end of the junction does not line up with germline, which may come from a read error. The CDR3 nucleotides are TGTGCCAGCACCTTGGGCGGGGCTCGCGAGCAGTACTTC. It codes for CASTLGGAREQYF. The genes are TRBV5-5 and TRBJ2-7; perhaps TRBD2 as D (6 bases). Per germline, CDR1 SGHKS and CDR2 YYEKEE (reference sequence). The CDR3 loop spans 13 amino acids.